This T cell receptor beta chain was recovered during a study of siplizumab effects on memory and regulatory T cells. The CDR3 contains 16 residues. V lost 7 bases and J 5 bases, leaving 21 bases between the germline ends. CDR1 LNHDA and CDR2 SQIVND come from the germline V gene (reference sequence). Sequencing was performed with immunoSEQ multiplex PCR; in TCRdb, only in-frame clones are kept and a portion is missing. This table has about 87,000 clones, 90% to 95% appearing once. This rearrangement joins TRBV19 to TRBJ2-1, with D perhaps TRBD2 (5 bases). This sequence originates from a human donor in good health. Sequencing was carried out using non-Treg CD4+ T cells sorted from blood. CDR3 nucleotide sequence: TGTGCCAGTACTCTCACTCGGCGGGTTAGGGACAATGAGCAGTTCTTC. The encoded protein is CASTLTRRVRDNEQFF. Together with reference TRBV19 and TRBJ2-1, the CDR3 gives the full variable domain: DGGITQSPKYLFRKEGQNVTLSCEQNLNHDAMYWYRQDPGQGLRLIYYSQIVNDFQKGDIAEGYSVSREKKESFPLTVTSAQKNPTAFYLCASTLTRRVRDNEQFFGPGTRLTVL.